Below are 10 T cell receptor beta chains sequenced from a single sample in a study of blood T cell repertoires in COVID-19. The method was immunoSEQ multiplex PCR; TCRdb's version includes in-frame clones alone and lacks a portion of them. Among 140,000 to 150,000 clones listed, more than 65% were seen once. Sequencing was carried out using peripheral blood. The receptors originated from a man aged 55 to 70 with active or convalescent COVID-19.

V and J are TRBV2 and TRBJ2-7; maybe TRBD1 (6 bases). The ends were cut back, 6 bases at V and 3 bases at J, with 15 bases in the middle. Germline lookup yields CDR1 SNHLY and CDR2 FYNNEI. The CDR3 extends over 14 amino acids. This chain's CDR3 is CASREDRSFYEQYF. Written as DNA, the CDR3 is TGTGCCAGCAGGGAGGACAGATCCTTCTACGAGCAGTACTTC.

The chain uses TRBV21-1 and TRBJ2-7; the table assigns TRBD2, which was not confirmed against the DNA. TRBV21-1 is designated a pseudogene. The CDR3 sequence is 14 residues long. The DNA of the CDR3 is TGTGCCAGCAGCAAAGGCGGGTCTTCCTACGAGCAGTACGTC. Translated: CASSKGGSSYEQYV.

The J gene is TRBJ2-7, the V gene TRBV15, with unresolved D. The germline gives CDR1 LNHNV, CDR2 YYDKDF (reference sequence). The CDR3 is 17 residues long. The V gene lost 0 bases and the J gene lost 3 bases, with 18 bases spanning the gap. The CDR3 nucleotides are TGTGCCACCAGCAGAGAACTCGGTACGATTCAATTCTACGAGCAGTACTTC. Amino acid sequence: CATSRELGTIQFYEQYF.

The J gene is TRBJ2-5, the V gene TRBV6-2 or TRBV6-3; weak D call: TRBD2 (5 bases). The CDR3 contains 13 residues. Germline V gene data show CDR1 as MNHEY and CDR2 as SVGEGT. V lost 6 bases, J lost 4 bases, and 12 bases lay in between. The CDR3 sequence is CASSQDSGETQYF. Written as DNA, the CDR3 is TGTGCCAGCAGCCAGGACTCCGGAGAGACCCAGTACTTC.

This clone was seen once. This chain connects TRBV5-6 to TRBJ1-3; a weak D match, TRBD1 (5 bases). From germline, CDR1 is SGHDT and CDR2 YYEEEE. The CDR3 length is 13 residues. V was shortened by 0 bases and J by 4 bases, with 5 bases between the two germline ends. The CDR3 DNA follows: TGTGCCAGCAGCTTGGGACAGGGAAACACCATATATTTT. Its translation: CASSLGQGNTIYF.

This chain links TRBV30 with TRBJ1-3, with 7 bases aligning to TRBD1. The CDR3 is 16 residues long. CDR1 is GTSNPN and CDR2 is SVGIG in the germline V gene (reference sequence). Trimming removed 5 bases from V and 0 bases from J; junction bases left unmatched: 10. In nucleotides, the CDR3 is TGTGCCTGGGCCCTTCCGGGACAGTTCTCTGGAAACACCATATATTTT. It is translated as CAWALPGQFSGNTIYF.

The rearrangement uses TRBV19 and TRBJ1-1; D unresolved. Germline assignment: CDR1 LNHDA and CDR2 SQIVND (reference sequence). This CDR3 has 15 amino acids. Trimming took off 5 bases at V and 3 bases at J, with 16 bases between the two ends. This CDR3 reads CASSPWDQEDTEAFF. CDR3 nucleotide sequence: TGTGCCAGTAGTCCTTGGGATCAGGAGGACACTGAAGCTTTCTTT.

The chain uses TRBV25-1 and TRBJ1-1, with 9 bases fitting TRBD1. V trimming: 4 bases; J trimming: 12 bases; junction bases outside the gene matches: 6. CDR3 size: 12 residues. Germline V gene lookup returns CDR1 MGHDK and CDR2 SYGVNS. CDR3 sequence: CASSGGTGLTFF. CDR3 nucleotide sequence: TGTGCCAGCAGTGGAGGGACAGGGTTAACTTTCTTT.

V is TRBV24-1 and J is TRBJ2-1; TRBD1 aligns across 7 bases. The trim removed 1 base at V and 5 bases at J, leaving 7 bases unmatched. Per the germline V gene, CDR1 is KGHDR and CDR2 is SFDVKD. This CDR3 comprises 16 residues. CDR3 coding DNA: TGTGCCACCAGTGATTTCCCGAGACAGGGACACAATGAGCAGTTCTTC. This sequence encodes CATSDFPRQGHNEQFF.

The chain carries TRBV11-3 and TRBJ1-4; no firm D call. Germline V gives CDR1 SGHNT, CDR2 YENEEA. The CDR3 length is 17 residues. Between the trimmed V and J ends, which lost 1 base and 3 bases, there was a span of 15 bases. The DNA of the CDR3 is TGTGCCAGCAGCTTAGGCACAGTATCCTCGCCTAATGAAAAACTGTTTTTT. It translates to CASSLGTVSSPNEKLFF.